This TCR beta chain appears in the sequencing data of a study of CD8+CD57+ T cells in acquired aplastic anemia (dated by TCRdb to 2016 to 2019). The study in broad terms: Extracted DNA from sorted CD4+ and CD8+ cells averaged approximately 3 ug, ranging from roughly 0.17 to 27.4 ug. A CD8+CD57+ expansion meant a frequency higher than the mean frequency seen in healthy subjects.

Paper-wide results and their limitations: Around 27 CD8+ CDR3 sequences were found to be shared between patients and controls, but these sequences appeared to be highly expressed in patients and within the immunodominant clones of the patients. Patients and healthy controls showed no significant difference in CD8+ Simpson's diversity (P=0.060).

From a lookup of the germline V gene (reference sequence), CDR1 and CDR2 are LNHNV and YYDKDF. V ends up 1 base short and J 3 bases short, with an unmatched junction base count of 0. Counted from cysteine to phenylalanine, this CDR3 has 16 amino acids. Only the CDR3 part of the read is kept: 48 bases, read in frame from the first base. Genomic DNA was used as template for profiling of TCR beta VDJ combinations and CDR3 sequences. An Illumina HiSeq 2000 was used for TCR repertoire sequencing. The original methods were these. TRBV/TRBJ rearrangement plots, CDR3 size and DJ length profiles, and Simpson's diversity index were used to evaluate the repertoires. The immunodominant clone was defined as the most abundant DNA sequence in deep sequencing data. CDR3 amino acid sequences were screened for sharing across subjects and compared with published repertoires and the VDJdb database. The raw public data were reprocessed by TCRdb itself: fastp quality trimming at Q25, MiXCR clonotype calling, in-frame beta chains only. CDR3 protein sequences are deduplicated, and each keeps its most common genes and DNA. The V and J calls shown here were made by TCRdb, not taken from the authors' results. Present in this sample are hundreds of thousands of distinct CDR3 sequences, about a third of which were seen just once. The top ten constitute roughly 0.89% of the sample.

Expansion of CD8+CD57+ cells had been shown by flow cytometry in the patients chosen for sequencing. Every patient had severe acquired aplastic anemia, diagnosed using the International Study of Aplastic Anemia and Agranulocytosis and Camitta criteria. Patients had received no therapy at the time of blood sampling. In the study, sorted CD4+ and CD8+ blood T cells from patients with severe aplastic anemia and from healthy subjects underwent deep sequencing of TCR repertoires. Patients were enrolled in the USA under clinicaltrials.gov protocols 00001620, 01623167, 00001397, 00071045, 00081523 and 00961064. Ficoll-Paque density gradient centrifugation was used to isolate peripheral blood mononuclear cells. CD4+ and CD8+ T cells were sorted by FACS or magnetic beads before DNA extraction. About this clonotype: There is no known antigen for this receptor. No much larger clone is present one base from it, and per-base qualities are unavailable.

The sequenced material came from sorted CD4+, CD8+, or CD8+CD57+ T cells (not recorded which) from PBMCs. The TCR was taken from a human donor with aplastic anemia. This chain joins TRBV15 to TRBJ2-5; 15 central bases correspond to TRBD2. The CDR3 region: CATSRGTSGGEETQYF. The nucleotides read TGTGCCACCAGCAGAGGGACTAGCGGGGGGGAAGAGACCCAGTACTTC. With all but the CDR3 taken from the reference TRBV15 and TRBJ2-5 genes, the full variable domain is: DAMVIQNPRYQVTQFGKPVTLSCSQTLNHNVMYWYQQKSSQAPKLLFHYYDKDFNNEADTPDNFQSRRPNTSFCFLDIRSPGLGDTAMYLCATSRGTSGGEETQYFGPGTRLLVL.